This T cell receptor (beta chain) was identified during a study of cytomegalovirus exposure and HLA in healthy donors. As regards this clone: The antigen is not known. Likely a read error: the CDR3 ends without its conserved phenylalanine or tryptophan. Because the CDR3's place on the DNA is in doubt, the DNA is left out and the CDR3 is given as listed by TCRdb.

The length of the CDR3 is 14 amino acids, counting both ends. CDR1 and CDR2 from the germline V gene are SGHTS and YDEGEE. This PCR relied on a set of 60 Vbeta primers and 13 Jbeta primers. The assay was immunoSEQ multiplex PCR, and TCRdb's table has in-frame clones only and misses some. The sample table includes 60,000 to 75,000 clones. Whole-study findings and limits: As a later analysis showed, a missense DCLRE1C variant was linked to trimming of TCR beta V- and J-genes. Later analysis showed most CMV-associated TCR beta chains appearing HLA-restricted.

The clonotype originates from a female donor in good health and CMV-seropositive. This chain connects TRBV5-8 to TRBJ2-7; the table calls TRBD2, which could not be checked here. Sequencing was done on a sample of PBMCs. This CDR3 is CASSFPSPPSVPFC.